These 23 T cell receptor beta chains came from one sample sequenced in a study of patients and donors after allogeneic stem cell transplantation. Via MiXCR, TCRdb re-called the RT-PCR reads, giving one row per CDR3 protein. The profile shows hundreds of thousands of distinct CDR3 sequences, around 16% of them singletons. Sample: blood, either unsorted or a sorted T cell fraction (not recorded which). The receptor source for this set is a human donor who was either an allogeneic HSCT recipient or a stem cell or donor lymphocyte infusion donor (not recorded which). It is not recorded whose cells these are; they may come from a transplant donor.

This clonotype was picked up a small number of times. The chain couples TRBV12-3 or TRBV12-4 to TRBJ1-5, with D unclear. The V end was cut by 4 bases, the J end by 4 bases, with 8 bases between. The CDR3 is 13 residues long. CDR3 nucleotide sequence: TGTGCCAGCAGTTCGAGCCGAAATCAGCCCCAGCATTTT. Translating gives CASSSSRNQPQHF.

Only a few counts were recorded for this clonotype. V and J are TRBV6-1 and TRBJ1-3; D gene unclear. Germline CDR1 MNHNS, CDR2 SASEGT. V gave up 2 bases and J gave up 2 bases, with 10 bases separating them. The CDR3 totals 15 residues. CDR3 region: CASSEQGGAGNTIYF. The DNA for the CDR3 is TGTGCCAGCAGTGAACAAGGAGGAGCTGGAAACACCATATATTTT.

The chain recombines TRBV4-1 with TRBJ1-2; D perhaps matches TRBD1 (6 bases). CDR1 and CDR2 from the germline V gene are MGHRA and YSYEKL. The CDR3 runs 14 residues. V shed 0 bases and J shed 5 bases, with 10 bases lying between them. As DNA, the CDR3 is TGCGCCAGCAGCCAAGAACAGGGACCTTATGGCTACACCTTC. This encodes CASSQEQGPYGYTF.

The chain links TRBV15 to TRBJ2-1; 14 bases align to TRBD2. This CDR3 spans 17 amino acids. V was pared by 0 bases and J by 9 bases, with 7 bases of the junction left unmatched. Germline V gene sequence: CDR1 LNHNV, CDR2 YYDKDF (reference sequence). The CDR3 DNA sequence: TGTGCCACCAGCAGAGATCTCGGGACTAGCGGGAGCAGTGAGCAGTTCTTC. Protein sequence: CATSRDLGTSGSSEQFF.

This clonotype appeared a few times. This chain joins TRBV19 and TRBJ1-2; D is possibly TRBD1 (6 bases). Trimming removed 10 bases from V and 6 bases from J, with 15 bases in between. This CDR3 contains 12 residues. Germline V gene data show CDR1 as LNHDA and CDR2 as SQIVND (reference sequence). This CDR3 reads CATSLGADGYTF. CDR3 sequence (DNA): TGTGCCACCAGTTTGGGGGCCGATGGCTACACCTTC.

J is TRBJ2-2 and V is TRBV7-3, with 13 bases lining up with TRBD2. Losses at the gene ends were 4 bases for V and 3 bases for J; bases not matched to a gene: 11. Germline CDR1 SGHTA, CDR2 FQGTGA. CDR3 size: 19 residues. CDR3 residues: CASSSIGLAGAEDTGELFF. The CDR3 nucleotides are TGTGCCAGCAGCTCGATTGGACTAGCGGGAGCGGAGGACACCGGGGAGCTGTTTTTT.

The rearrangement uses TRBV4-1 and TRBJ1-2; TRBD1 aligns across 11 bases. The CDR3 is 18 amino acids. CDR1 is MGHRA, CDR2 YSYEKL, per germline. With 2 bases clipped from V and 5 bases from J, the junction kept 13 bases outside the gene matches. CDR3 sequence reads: CASSQRTGGGMERYGYTF. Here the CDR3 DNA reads TGCGCCAGCAGCCAAAGGACAGGGGGCGGGATGGAGAGATATGGCTACACCTTC.

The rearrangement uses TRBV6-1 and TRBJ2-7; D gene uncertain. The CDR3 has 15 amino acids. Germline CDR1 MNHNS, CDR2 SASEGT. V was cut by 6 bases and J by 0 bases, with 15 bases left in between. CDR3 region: CASSPYTDSSYEQYF. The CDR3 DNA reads TGTGCCAGCAGCCCCTATACGGATAGCTCCTACGAGCAGTACTTC.

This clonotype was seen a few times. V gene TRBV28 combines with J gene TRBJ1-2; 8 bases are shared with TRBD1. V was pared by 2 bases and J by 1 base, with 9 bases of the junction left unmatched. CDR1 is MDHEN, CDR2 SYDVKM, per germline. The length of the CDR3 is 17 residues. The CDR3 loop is CASSLAGQGLHNYGYTF. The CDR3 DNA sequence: TGTGCCAGCAGTTTAGCTGGACAGGGACTTCATAACTATGGCTACACCTTC.

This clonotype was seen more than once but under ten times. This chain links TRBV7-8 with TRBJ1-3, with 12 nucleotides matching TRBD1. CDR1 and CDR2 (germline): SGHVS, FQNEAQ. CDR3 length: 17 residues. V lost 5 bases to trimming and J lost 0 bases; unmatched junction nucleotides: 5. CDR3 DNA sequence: TGTGCCAGCAGCCTAGGGACAGGGGGCGTCTCTGGAAACACCATATATTTT. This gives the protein CASSLGTGGVSGNTIYF.

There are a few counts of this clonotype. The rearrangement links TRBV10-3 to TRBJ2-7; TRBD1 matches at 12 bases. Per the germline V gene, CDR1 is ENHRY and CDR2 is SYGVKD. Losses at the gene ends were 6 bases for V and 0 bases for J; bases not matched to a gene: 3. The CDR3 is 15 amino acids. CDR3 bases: TGTGCCATCAGGGAGGGACAGGGGGCCTCCTACGAGCAGTACTTC. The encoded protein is CAIREGQGASYEQYF.

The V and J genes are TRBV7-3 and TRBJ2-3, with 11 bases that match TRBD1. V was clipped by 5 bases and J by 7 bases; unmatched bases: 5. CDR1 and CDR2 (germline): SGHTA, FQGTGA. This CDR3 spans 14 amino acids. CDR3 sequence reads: CASSPGQGAHTQYF. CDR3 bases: TGTGCCAGCAGCCCAGGACAGGGGGCGCATACGCAGTATTTT.

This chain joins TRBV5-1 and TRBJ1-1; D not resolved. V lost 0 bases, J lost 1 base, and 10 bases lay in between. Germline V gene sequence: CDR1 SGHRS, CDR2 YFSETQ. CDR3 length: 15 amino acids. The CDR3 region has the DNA TGCGCCAGCAGCTTGGCCTGGGGAAGGAACACTGAAGCTTTCTTT. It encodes CASSLAWGRNTEAFF.

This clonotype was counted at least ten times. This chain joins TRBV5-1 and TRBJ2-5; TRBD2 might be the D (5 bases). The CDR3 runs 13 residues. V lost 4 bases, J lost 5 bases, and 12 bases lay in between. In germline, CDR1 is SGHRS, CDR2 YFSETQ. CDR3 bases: TGCGCCAGCAGCCCCTCAGGAGGCGAGACCCAGTACTTC. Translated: CASSPSGGETQYF.

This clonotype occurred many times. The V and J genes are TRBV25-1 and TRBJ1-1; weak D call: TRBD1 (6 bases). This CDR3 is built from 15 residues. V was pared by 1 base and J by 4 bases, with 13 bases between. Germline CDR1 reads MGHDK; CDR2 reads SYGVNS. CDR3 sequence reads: CASSESAGASTEAFF. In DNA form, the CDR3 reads TGTGCCAGCAGTGAATCGGCGGGGGCGAGCACTGAAGCTTTCTTT.

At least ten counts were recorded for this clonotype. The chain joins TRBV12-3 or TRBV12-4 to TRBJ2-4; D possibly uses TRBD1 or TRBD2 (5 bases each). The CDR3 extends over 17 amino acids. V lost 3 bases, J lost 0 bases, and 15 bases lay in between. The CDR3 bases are TGTGCCAGCAGTTTCGTAGGCCGGGACCTAGCCAAAAACATTCAGTACTTC. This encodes CASSFVGRDLAKNIQYF.

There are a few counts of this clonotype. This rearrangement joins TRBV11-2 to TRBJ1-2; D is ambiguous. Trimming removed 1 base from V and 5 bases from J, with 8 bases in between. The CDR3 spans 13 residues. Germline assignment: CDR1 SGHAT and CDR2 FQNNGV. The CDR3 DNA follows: TGTGCCAGCAGCTTAGCGGCCACATATGGCTACACCTTC. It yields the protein CASSLAATYGYTF.

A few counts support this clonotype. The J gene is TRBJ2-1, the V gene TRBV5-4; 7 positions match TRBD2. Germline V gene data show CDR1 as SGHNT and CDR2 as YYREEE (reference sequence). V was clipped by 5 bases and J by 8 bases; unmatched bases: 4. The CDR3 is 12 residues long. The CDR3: CASSRGRDEQFF. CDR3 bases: TGTGCCAGCAGTAGAGGGAGGGATGAGCAGTTCTTC.

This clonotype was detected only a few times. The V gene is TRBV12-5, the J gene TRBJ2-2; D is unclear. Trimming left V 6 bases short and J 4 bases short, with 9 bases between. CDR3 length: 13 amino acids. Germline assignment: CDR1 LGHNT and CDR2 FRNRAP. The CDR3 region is CASGARSTGELFF. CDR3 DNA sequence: TGTGCTAGTGGAGCTCGGAGCACCGGGGAGCTGTTTTTT.

The CDR3 reads CASSPHIPPTGELFF. As DNA, the CDR3 is TGTGCCAGCTCACCTCATATCCCACCCACCGGGGAGCTGTTTTTT. V and J are TRBV18 and TRBJ2-2; D uncertain. CDR1 KGHSH and CDR2 LQKENI come from the germline V gene. Trimming stripped 3 bases from V and 4 bases from J, with 12 bases between. There are 15 residues in the CDR3.

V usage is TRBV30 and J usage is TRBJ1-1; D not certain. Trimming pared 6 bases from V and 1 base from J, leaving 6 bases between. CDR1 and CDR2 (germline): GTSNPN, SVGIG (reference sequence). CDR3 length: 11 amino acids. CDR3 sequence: CACDRNTEAFF. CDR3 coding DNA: TGTGCCTGTGACCGGAACACTGAAGCTTTCTTT.

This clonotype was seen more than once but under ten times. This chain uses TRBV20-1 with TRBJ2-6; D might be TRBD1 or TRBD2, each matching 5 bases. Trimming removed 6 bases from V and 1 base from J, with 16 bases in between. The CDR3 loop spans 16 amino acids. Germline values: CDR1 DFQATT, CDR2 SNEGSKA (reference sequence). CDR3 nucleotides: TGCAGTGCCTCCCGAGGGGCCCTTTCTGGGGCCAACGTCCTGACTTTC. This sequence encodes CSASRGALSGANVLTF.

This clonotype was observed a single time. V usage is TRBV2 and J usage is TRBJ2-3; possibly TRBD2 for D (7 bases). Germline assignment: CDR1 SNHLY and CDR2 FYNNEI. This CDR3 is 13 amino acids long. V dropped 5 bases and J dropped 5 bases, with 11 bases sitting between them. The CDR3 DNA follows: TGTGCCAGCAGTTGGGGGGGCGAAGATACGCAGTATTTT. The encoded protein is CASSWGGEDTQYF.